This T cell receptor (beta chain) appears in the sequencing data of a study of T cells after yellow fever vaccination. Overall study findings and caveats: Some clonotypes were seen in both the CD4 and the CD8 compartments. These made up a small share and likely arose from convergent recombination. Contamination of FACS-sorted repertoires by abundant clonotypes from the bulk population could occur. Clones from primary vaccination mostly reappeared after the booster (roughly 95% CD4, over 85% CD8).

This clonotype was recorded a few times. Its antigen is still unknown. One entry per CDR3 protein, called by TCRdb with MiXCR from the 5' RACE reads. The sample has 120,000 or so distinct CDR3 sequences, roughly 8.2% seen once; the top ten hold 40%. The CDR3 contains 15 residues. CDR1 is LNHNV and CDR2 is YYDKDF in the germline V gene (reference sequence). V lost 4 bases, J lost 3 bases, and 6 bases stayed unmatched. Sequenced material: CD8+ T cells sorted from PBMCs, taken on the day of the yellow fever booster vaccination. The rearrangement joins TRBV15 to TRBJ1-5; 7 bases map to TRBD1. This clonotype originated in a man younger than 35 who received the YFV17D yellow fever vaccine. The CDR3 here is CATSTRGQINQPQHF. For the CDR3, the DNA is TGTGCCACCAGCACCCGGGGACAGATCAATCAGCCCCAGCATTTT.